Shown below are 27 T cell receptor beta chains from a single sample sequenced in a study of identical twins (dated by TCRdb to 2016 to 2018). Library generation was performed with 5' RACE. The sequencer was an Illumina HiSeq 2000. Using fastp at Q25 and MiXCR, TCRdb reprocessed the public reads and kept productive beta chains. Each entry is one CDR3 protein sequence, shown with its most common DNA and genes. The sample table holds about 210,000 distinct CDR3 sequences, of which 9.4% were seen once. Of the sample, 5% to 6% is held by the ten largest clones. The sequenced material came from memory (CD45RO+) T cells sorted from blood. The cell subset or site label corresponds to: CD45RO+ enriched T cells. The receptors were sampled from a woman in her late teens or twenties in good health.

This clonotype showed up just a few times. This chain connects TRBV6-2 or TRBV6-3 to TRBJ2-1, with 14 bases matching TRBD2. CDR1 MNHEY and CDR2 SVGEGT come from the germline V gene. V dropped 6 bases and J dropped 7; count of bases not matched to a gene: 23. The CDR3 runs to 21 residues. The CDR3, as DNA: TGTGCCAGCAGGTCCTCCCTTGTTTCTGGACTAGCGGGAGGATCGGGAAATGAGCAGTTCTTC. Translation: CASRSSLVSGLAGGSGNEQFF.

In nucleotides, the CDR3 is TGCGCCAGCAGCTTGATGGCTCGGCGCGGGACGATTGAGCAGTACTTC. Amino acids: CASSLMARRGTIEQYF. The J gene is TRBJ2-7, the V gene TRBV5-1; D possibly corresponds to TRBD2 (6 bases). The CDR3 sequence is 16 residues long. The V end was cut by 1 base, the J end by 7 bases, with 21 bases between. The V gene's germline CDR1 is SGHRS and CDR2 YFSETQ.

This clonotype was found a few times. The J gene is TRBJ2-1, the V gene TRBV7-9, with D unresolved. The CDR3 has 14 residues. Germline assignment: CDR1 SEHNR and CDR2 FQNEAQ (reference sequence). V lost 0 bases to trimming and J lost 6 bases, with 9 bases between them. CDR3 protein: CASSLARSSNEQFF. CDR3 sequence (DNA): TGTGCCAGCAGCTTAGCGCGGTCGAGCAATGAGCAGTTCTTC.

A single count supports this clonotype. V usage is TRBV29-1 and J usage is TRBJ1-1; no definite D call. The germline V gene encodes CDR1 SQVTM and CDR2 ANQGSEA. Trimming stripped 5 bases from V and 0 bases from J, with 7 bases between. This CDR3 is built from 12 residues. The CDR3: CSVSALNTEAFF. CDR3 nucleotides: TGCAGCGTTAGTGCACTGAACACTGAAGCTTTCTTT.

The chain combines TRBV5-4 with TRBJ2-5, with D perhaps given as TRBD1 or TRBD2 (6 bases each). CDR3 length equals 15 residues. Germline V gene lookup returns CDR1 SGHNT and CDR2 YYREEE (reference sequence). V lost 7 bases, J lost 0 bases, and 16 bases lay in between. DNA for the CDR3: TGTGCCAGCTCCGGAGGGGGTCGGTACCAAGAGACCCAGTACTTC. Translated, it gives CASSGGGRYQETQYF.

The sample holds a few counts of this clonotype. This rearrangement joins TRBV2 to TRBJ2-6, with unresolved D. Germline loops: CDR1 SNHLY, CDR2 FYNNEI. V lost 7 bases to trimming and J lost 2 bases, with 21 bases between them. This CDR3 region has 18 residues. The CDR3 nucleotides read TGTGCCAGCACTCTTGACGGGTCCGGTATGACTGGGGCCAACGTCCTGACTTTC. Its protein product is CASTLDGSGMTGANVLTF. The whole variable domain, remainder taken from reference TRBV2 and TRBJ2-6, is EPEVTQTPSHQVTQMGQEVILRCVPISNHLYFYWYRQILGQKVEFLVSFYNNEISEKSEIFDDQFSVERPDGSNFTLKIRSTKLEDSAMYFCASTLDGSGMTGANVLTFGAGSRLTVL.

This clonotype was recorded a few times. The chain couples TRBV18 to TRBJ2-7; TRBD1 agrees at 12 bases. CDR3 length equals 14 residues. Germline V gives CDR1 KGHSH, CDR2 LQKENI. Unmatched junction bases numbered 2, after V lost 3 bases and J lost 5 bases. The CDR3 reads CASSPGTGGDEQYF. CDR3 in DNA: TGTGCCAGCTCACCCGGGACAGGGGGCGACGAGCAGTACTTC.

The table lists this clonotype with a few counts. The chain recombines TRBV7-9 with TRBJ1-1, with D perhaps TRBD1 (6 bases). Germline CDR1 SEHNR, CDR2 FQNEAQ (reference sequence). V was clipped by 3 bases and J by 2 bases, with 10 bases between them. CDR3 length equals 14 residues. CDR3 amino acids: CASSFAGANTEAFF. CDR3 bases: TGTGCCAGCAGCTTCGCGGGGGCAAACACTGAAGCTTTCTTT.

This clonotype was seen more than once but under ten times. The chain is built from TRBV3-1 and TRBJ1-2, with D uncertain. The V end lost 1 base, the J end lost 4 bases, and 10 bases lay between the germline ends. The CDR3 has 14 amino acids. Germline values: CDR1 LGHDT, CDR2 YNNKEL (reference sequence). CDR3 in amino acids: CASSQVPRVYGYTF. The DNA for the CDR3 is TGTGCCAGCAGCCAAGTCCCCAGAGTCTATGGCTACACCTTC.

This clonotype was observed many times. This chain links TRBV12-3 or TRBV12-4 with TRBJ2-7, with D perhaps TRBD2 (6 bases). The CDR3 loop spans 14 amino acids. The ends were cut back, 6 bases at V and 6 bases at J, with 18 bases in the middle. CDR3 region: CASSPGGEPGEQYF. CDR3 bases: TGTGCCAGCAGCCCCGGCGGGGAGCCAGGCGAGCAGTACTTC.

This chain uses TRBV20-1 with TRBJ2-1; D unresolved. The CDR3 has 13 amino acids. Germline assignment: CDR1 DFQATT and CDR2 SNEGSKA (reference sequence). Trimming left V 3 bases short and J 5 bases short, with 11 bases between. The CDR3 region is CSASPDKNNEQFF. In nucleotides, the CDR3 is TGCAGTGCTAGCCCAGATAAAAACAATGAGCAGTTCTTC.

This clonotype was found a few times. The rearrangement joins TRBV7-2 to TRBJ2-7; 10 nucleotides agree with TRBD2. Looked up from germline, CDR1 is SGHTA and CDR2 is FQGNSA. Trimming took 2 bases from V and 4 from J; bases not matched to a gene: 5. The CDR3 consists of 15 residues. This chain's CDR3 is CASSLSRTSGYEQYF. The CDR3 DNA is TGTGCCAGCAGCTTATCTCGGACTAGCGGTTACGAGCAGTACTTC.

This clonotype was recorded a few times. This chain links TRBV7-6 with TRBJ2-3; 8 bases line up with TRBD2. CDR3 size: 12 residues. Germline CDR1 SGHVS, CDR2 FNYEAQ. The V and J ends lost 6 bases and 11 bases, in that order; junction bases with no gene match: 7. CDR3 residues: CASSQEGTRQYF. The CDR3 DNA follows: TGTGCCAGCAGTCAAGAGGGGACTAGGCAGTATTTT.

In this sample, this clonotype turned up many times. CDR3 sequence (DNA): TGTGCCAGCAGTTACTCGCAGGAGCAGTTCTTC. Translation: CASSYSQEQFF. The V and J genes are TRBV6-2 or TRBV6-3 and TRBJ2-1; D remains unclear. The CDR3 contains 11 residues. Trimming removed 0 bases at V and 10 bases at J, with 4 bases between. CDR1 MNHEY and CDR2 SVGEGT come from the germline V gene.

The chain is built from TRBV18 and TRBJ1-5; D is unclear. CDR1 and CDR2 from the germline V gene are KGHSH and LQKENI. Trimming pared 1 base from V and 7 bases from J, leaving 5 bases between. The CDR3 is made up of 12 amino acids. The CDR3: CASSPREQPQHF. CDR3 nucleotide sequence: TGTGCCAGCTCACCACGCGAACAGCCCCAGCATTTT.

This clonotype was picked up a small number of times. This rearrangement joins TRBV10-2 to TRBJ2-5; 9 bases are shared with TRBD1. The V gene end was trimmed by 6 bases and the J gene end by 5 bases; junction bases not matched to a gene: 10. This CDR3 contains 15 residues. Germline V gene data show CDR1 as WSHSY and CDR2 as SAAADI. The CDR3 DNA reads TGCGCCAGCAGGGACACAGGGGGCCAATCGGAGACCCAGTACTTC. Its translation is CASRDTGGQSETQYF.

The sample holds a few counts of this clonotype. The chain combines TRBV4-1 with TRBJ1-2, with a tentative D call TRBD1 (5 bases). The V end was cut by 4 bases, the J end by 7 bases, with 22 bases between. The CDR3 spans 16 residues. The V gene's germline CDR1 is MGHRA and CDR2 YSYEKL. In DNA, the CDR3 is TGCGCCAGCAGCCGCACAACCGGGGCAGGGATAAGTGGCTACACCTTC. This translates into CASSRTTGAGISGYTF.

The chain joins TRBV20-1 to TRBJ1-1; 10 bases are a match to TRBD1. The trim removed 3 bases at V and 10 bases at J, leaving 11 bases unmatched. The CDR3 covers 14 residues. CDR1 DFQATT and CDR2 SNEGSKA come from the germline V gene (reference sequence). The chain's CDR3 is CSARGRDRGVTAFF. The CDR3 region has the DNA TGCAGTGCTAGGGGCCGGGACAGGGGAGTAACAGCTTTCTTT.

The chain recombines TRBV7-2 with TRBJ2-5; 12 bases agree with TRBD2. Germline trimming cut 4 bases from V and 4 bases from J; bases unmatched to any gene: 4. CDR3 length equals 15 residues. Germline loops: CDR1 SGHTA, CDR2 FQGNSA. CDR3 sequence reads: CASSSRTSGVETQYF. The CDR3 DNA follows: TGTGCCAGCAGCTCCAGGACTAGCGGGGTAGAGACCCAGTACTTC.

This clonotype turned up a few times. DNA for the CDR3: TGCGCCAGCAGCTTGGCGGGACTAGCCATCGATGAGCAGTTCTTC. It codes for CASSLAGLAIDEQFF. The rearrangement links TRBV5-1 to TRBJ2-1, with 9 bases aligning to TRBD2. Trimming cost V 0 bases and J 8 bases; bases outside gene matches: 6. This CDR3 comprises 15 residues. Germline CDR1 is SGHRS and CDR2 is YFSETQ.

This clonotype was counted ten times or more. The gene calls are TRBV12-3 or TRBV12-4 and TRBJ2-5; D unresolved. The CDR3 totals 13 residues. The V gene lost 8 bases and the J gene lost 1 base, with 11 bases spanning the gap. The CDR3 DNA sequence: TGTGCCAGCGCTAGTGGGATCCAAGAGACCCAGTACTTC. Encoded protein: CASASGIQETQYF.

The rearrangement links TRBV20-1 to TRBJ2-2, with 8 bases identical to TRBD2. Germline assignment: CDR1 DFQATT and CDR2 SNEGSKA (reference sequence). The V gene end was trimmed by 0 bases and the J gene end by 2 bases; junction bases not matched to a gene: 5. The CDR3 extends over 16 amino acids. Written as DNA, the CDR3 is TGCAGTGCTAGAGAAATCGGGAGGGCCAACACCGGGGAGCTGTTTTTT. Amino acids: CSAREIGRANTGELFF.

The chain has TRBV28 and TRBJ1-4; D unclear. V was clipped by 6 bases and J by 4 bases, with 6 bases between them. Germline V CDR1 and CDR2: MDHEN, SYDVKM. The CDR3 is 12 residues long. CDR3 DNA: TGTGCCAGCAGCCCAATTAATGAAAAACTGTTTTTT. Its protein is CASSPINEKLFF.

The chain links TRBV27 to TRBJ1-1, with no clear D. Germline loops: CDR1 MNHEY, CDR2 SMNVEV (reference sequence). The V end lost 3 bases, the J end lost 10 bases, and 15 bases lay between the germline ends. The CDR3 runs to 13 residues. This CDR3 reads CASSLRSREGAFF. The CDR3 nucleotides read TGTGCCAGCAGTTTGAGAAGCAGAGAGGGAGCTTTCTTT.

This sequence joins TRBV20-1 and TRBJ1-1; TRBD1 might be the D (5 bases). CDR1 is DFQATT and CDR2 is SNEGSKA in the germline V gene (reference sequence). The CDR3 is 15 amino acids. V was shortened by 1 base and J by 0 bases, with 12 bases between the two germline ends. The DNA for the CDR3 is TGCAGTGCTAGAGGAGGGGATTTGATGAACACTGAAGCTTTCTTT. Translation: CSARGGDLMNTEAFF.

With regard to this clonotype: The junction and the germline gene differ at one end; a read error may be behind it. This chain links TRBV19 with TRBJ1-6; unclear D gene. The CDR3 totals 14 residues. Germline CDR1 and CDR2: LNHDA and SQIVND (reference sequence). CDR3: CASSIGGLGSPLHF. CDR3 sequence (DNA): TGTGCCAGTAGCATAGGAGGTTTGGGGTCACCCCTCCACTTT. Drawing the rest from reference TRBV19 and TRBJ1-6, the complete variable domain is DGGITQSPKYLFRKEGQNVTLSCEQNLNHDAMYWYRQDPGQGLRLIYYSQIVNDFQKGDIAEGYSVSREKKESFPLTVTSAQKNPTAFYLCASSIGGLGSPLHFGNGTRLTVT.

This clonotype has only a few counts. This chain joins TRBV5-1 and TRBJ2-7, with 8 bases matching TRBD1. J lost 0 bases, V lost 9 bases, and 14 bases had no gene match. The CDR3 has 16 amino acids. Germline V lookup: CDR1 SGHRS, CDR2 YFSETQ. The chain's CDR3 is CANYYKTGEGSYEQYF. CDR3 sequence (DNA): TGCGCCAACTACTACAAGACAGGGGAAGGCTCCTACGAGCAGTACTTC.